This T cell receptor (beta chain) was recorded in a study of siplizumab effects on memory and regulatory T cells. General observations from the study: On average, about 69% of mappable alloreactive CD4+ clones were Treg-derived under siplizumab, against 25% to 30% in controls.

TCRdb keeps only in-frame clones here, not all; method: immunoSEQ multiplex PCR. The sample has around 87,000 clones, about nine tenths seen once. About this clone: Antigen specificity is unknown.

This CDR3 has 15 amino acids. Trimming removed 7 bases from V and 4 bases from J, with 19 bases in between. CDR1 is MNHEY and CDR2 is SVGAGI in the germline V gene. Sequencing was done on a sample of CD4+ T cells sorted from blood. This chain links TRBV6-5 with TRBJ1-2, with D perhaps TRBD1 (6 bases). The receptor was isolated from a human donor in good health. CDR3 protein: CASNLYGGRGYGYTF. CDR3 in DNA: TGTGCCAGCAACCTCTACGGGGGGCGCGGCTATGGCTACACCTTC.